This TCR beta chain emerged from a study of cytomegalovirus exposure and HLA in healthy donors (dated by TCRdb to 2015 to 2018). Describing the broader study: According to an earlier analysis of a few hundred of the donors, some 170 million T cells yielded approximately 120 million unique TCR beta sequences and 276 Gb of sequence data. The study was designed to test whether signatures of past pathogen exposure could be identified by cataloging public T cell receptors. Every discovery cohort repertoire had been produced on one sequencing platform. Because of strong linkage in the cohort, roughly five DR-DQ haplotypes were treated as single units for association and clustering. To study patterns of TCR occurrence, a later analysis re-analyzed previously published TCR beta repertoires from 600 to 750 donors and added high-resolution HLA genotyping. High-throughput TCR immunosequencing, statistical association of individual TCRs with disease status, and machine learning were combined to predict cytomegalovirus infection status. Alongside the repertoire data, information on donor age, sex, ethnicity and CMV serostatus was compiled. HLA typing included class I and class II loci at four-digit resolution. In a later genetic analysis, genome-wide SNP genotypes for about 60% of the 666 donors were used, and that subset was treated as a discovery cohort. The genetic ancestry cluster associated with self-reported Caucasian donors included about 84% of the roughly 410 genotyped donors. Roughly 310 gigabases of sequencing data and 78 million or so unique TCR sequences were included in an early release covering 550 to 800 HLA-typed donors. To decide whether each TCR beta V gene segment behaved as functional or pseudogenic, an earlier analysis of nearly 600 of the donors relied on high-throughput TCR beta sequencing. The study profiled the T cell repertoires of 500 to 800 subjects by immunosequencing and related them to cytomegalovirus serostatus. Among roughly 400 genotyped donors of the cohort, an average of about 240,000 unique TCR beta nucleotide sequences were sequenced per donor, roughly a sixth of them non-productive. Besides the first cohort of 666 subjects, a separate validation cohort made up of around 120 different subjects was used. Rather than drawing on any new phenotypic data, the later analysis identified candidate immune exposures from TCR beta sequences and the way those sequences occurred across donors. Typing coverage differed by locus: A, B, C, DRB1 and DQB1 were typed in about 629-640 donors, DQA1 in about 560, DPA1 in approximately 610, and DPB1 in 400 to 490.

Of note for this clone: No cognate antigen has been identified for it. No base quality information exists; no much larger clone differs at one position.

In total, just over 650 healthy bone marrow donors made up the cohort. All cohort members were sampled while nominally healthy, although unrecorded immune exposures were likely present. The donor was CMV seropositive and was included in the group of 270 or so seropositive cohort members. Each donor provided a peripheral blood sample, and peripheral blood mononuclear cells were used for TCR beta sequencing. Genomic DNA was extracted from the blood cell samples with the Qiagen DNeasy Blood Extraction Kit. From a lookup of the germline V gene, CDR1 and CDR2 are MDHEN and SYDVKM. Clipping removes 5 bases from V and 6 bases from J, with 3 as the unmatched junction base count. The CDR3 covers 14 residues, taking in both the cysteine and the phenylalanine. Only the CDR3 DNA stays, 42 bases, in frame from base 1. Libraries were prepared through the immunoSEQ multiplex PCR assay. For the multiplex PCR, a mixture combining 60 forward primers for TCR Vbeta segments and 13 reverse primers for TCR Jbeta segments was used. Amplification of the CDR3 region of rearranged TCR beta genes was performed with a multiplex PCR assay on genomic DNA. The amplified TCR beta libraries were sequenced on the Illumina HiSeq System as 87-base-pair reads. Regarding the original processing steps: A later analysis tallied approximately 87 million unique TCR beta chains across the 640 or so repertoires, and around 9.9 million of those chains were shared by two or more donors. Raw reads were error-corrected and collapsed into unique sequences with a nearest-neighbor algorithm that merged closely related sequences to remove PCR and sequencing errors. To assign V, D and J gene segments, CDR3 sequences were aligned to IMGT reference sequences. For a sequence to be retained, a match of at least six nucleotides was required to both a V gene segment and a J gene segment. A rearrangement counted as productive if the CDR3 had no stop codons and remained in frame with V and J, and every other rearrangement counted as non-productive. CDR3 was defined by IMGT convention, running from the second conserved V-encoded cysteine to the conserved J-encoded phenylalanine. The earlier analysis of about 610 of the donors excluded any sequence lacking an unambiguous match to a single V gene segment. An earlier analysis of about 590 of the donors classified V segments as functional when productive rearrangements were above 56.7% and as segregating when the standard deviation between donors was above 5%. To diagnose cytomegalovirus status from the catalog of TCR beta chain sequences, a statistical classification framework was built. In a later analysis, TCR nucleotide sequences were compared against IMGT/GENE-DB human TR gene sequences so that V and J genes could be assigned. A later analysis assigned CDR3 sequences and most-parsimonious VDJ recombination scenarios with the TCRdist pipeline. In a later analysis, every TCR beta chain was defined by the combination of its CDR3 amino acid sequence and its V-gene family, and reads without a unique V-gene family were dropped. In a later analysis, several hundred highly shared, low-generation-probability nucleotide sequences were removed to address suspected cross-contamination and a sequencing artifact. For each public chain, a later analysis derived a clonal expansion index from normalized ranks of inferred template counts within each repertoire. Generation probabilities in a later analysis came from a VDJ recombination model fitted to out-of-frame rearrangements, and those results were checked against IGoR. In a later analysis, hypergeometric tests were used to score TCR-TCR, TCR-HLA and TCR-CMV co-occurrence, with a repertoire-size bias correction applied to TCR pairs. False discovery rates were estimated in a later analysis by permuting HLA or CMV assignments 20 times. In a later analysis, co-occurring TCRs were grouped with DBSCAN, and TCRdist sequence similarity was added when clustering was performed within HLA-allele-positive subsets. For co-occurrence clustering, repertoires with fewer than 30,000 or more than 120,000 public chains were excluded, along with five repertoires with anomalous nucleotide sharing. The table was pulled from immuneACCESS by TCRdb, which kept in-frame rearrangements only. Such tables lose some clones; where checked, under half of the loss comes from unresolved V genes, and the rest has no known cause. The V and J calls and clone size come from that table; D and trimming were worked out from the DNA. The table for this sample lists over 110,000 clones; around four fifths of them were counted only once. Jointly, the top ten make up under 10% of the sample.

The study at large found these results: At a false discovery rate of 0.05, a later analysis linked roughly 17,000 TCR beta sequences to specific HLA alleles. A further reported finding was that TCR beta sequences accurately predicted the HLA-A and HLA-B alleles for most subjects in the first cohort. A later genetic analysis associated a missense DCLRE1C variant with V-gene and J-gene trimming of TCR beta chains, and an independent cohort replicated the association. In a later analysis, most CMV-associated TCR beta chains were found to appear HLA-restricted, with HLA associations seemingly driven largely by CMV exposure. Because counts were too low, roughly 18 rarely observed V segments, including chromosome 9 orphons, were left out of the earlier analysis of 587 of the donors. Only TCR beta chains were sequenced in this cohort, and the absence of alpha or paired-chain data limited detectable features. According to a later genetic analysis, donors in an Asian-associated ancestry cluster had fewer N-insertions in productive TCRs than the approximately 650-donor mean. Across donors, most TCR sequences were observed very rarely, whereas some public TCRs were present in many individuals. Cytomegalovirus status was reported to be diagnosed by the classifier with high specificity and sensitivity in both the original and validation cohorts. Several of the top co-occurrence clusters appeared to be linked to parvovirus B19, influenza, CMV and Epstein-Barr virus, according to a later analysis. In a later analysis, HLA-associated TCR beta chains were found to be more clonally expanded and to have lower generation probabilities than equally common non-associated chains. HLA typing was unavailable for some donors at each locus, so association tests used only the typed subset. Some IMGT-functional V segments, including TRBV6-2 and TRBV6-3, could not be distinguished by the 87-base-pair reads and were therefore excluded. In an earlier analysis of about 600 of the donors, most TCR beta V segments appeared in productive rearrangements about 90% or about 30% of the time, broadly matching IMGT annotations. In a later analysis, TCR association rates were found to vary across HLA loci, with the most associated TCRs seen for DRB1 alleles and the fewest for HLA-C alleles. For the cohort, immune exposure information was limited to CMV serostatus. Roughly uniform sequencing depth across donors was assumed in presence/absence analyses, although this assumption may not hold. Assigning TCR associations to individual alleles was difficult when HLA alleles, especially DR and DQ, strongly co-occurred. The sequencing pipeline was judged likely to have produced a cluster of highly shared sequence variants as a technical artifact. In the study, approximately 160 TCR beta chains were listed as associated with cytomegalovirus. In vitro tests confirmed that a few of the cytomegalovirus-associated TCR beta chains recognize cytomegalovirus antigens. Linkage disequilibrium might explain the correlated functional status among segregating V segments, but an unknown experimental factor could not be excluded. According to the authors, the approach could potentially be generalized to other disease states and immunological phenotypes.

Sample: PBMCs. The sequence is built from TRBV28 and TRBJ1-4; 10 nucleotides in the junction match TRBD1. This sequence was found in a woman in her fifties or sixties in good health and CMV-seropositive. The sequenced DNA: TGTGCCAGCAGTGCGACAGGGGGCGATGAAAAACTGTTTTTT. Translated, this is CASSATGGDEKLFF.